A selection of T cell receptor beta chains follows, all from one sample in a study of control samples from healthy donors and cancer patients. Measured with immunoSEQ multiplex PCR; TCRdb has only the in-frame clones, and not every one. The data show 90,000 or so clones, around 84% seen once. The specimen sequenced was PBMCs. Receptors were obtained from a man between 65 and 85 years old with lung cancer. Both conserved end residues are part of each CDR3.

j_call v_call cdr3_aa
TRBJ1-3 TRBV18 CASSPPSGVPGNTIYF
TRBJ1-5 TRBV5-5 CASSAGRVAQPQHF
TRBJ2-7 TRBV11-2 CASSAGPSGGLYEQYF
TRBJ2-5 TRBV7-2 CASSPFGETQYF
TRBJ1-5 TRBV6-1 CASSEIEGARSNQPQHF
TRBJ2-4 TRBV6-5 CASSSLDGGKNIQYF
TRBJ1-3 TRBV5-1 CASSLTSGNTIYF
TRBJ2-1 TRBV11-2 CASSLAGGEEFF
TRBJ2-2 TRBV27 CASSSPPFRVRGGELFF
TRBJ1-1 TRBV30 CAWRGRGLDTEAFF
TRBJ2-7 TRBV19 CASSPVAGRDFYEQYF
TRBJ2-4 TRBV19 CASSIKAGGLNIQYF
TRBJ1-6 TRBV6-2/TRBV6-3 CASSYSSQGNSPLHF
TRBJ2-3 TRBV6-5 CASRLAGGTDTQYF
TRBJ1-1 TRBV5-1 CASSLVTGSNTEAFF
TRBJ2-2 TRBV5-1 CASSPGPANTGELFF
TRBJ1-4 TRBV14 CASSQEFAPTNEKLFF
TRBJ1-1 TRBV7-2 CASSLGTRWDTEAFF
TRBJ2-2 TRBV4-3 CASSLLLGGVGELFF
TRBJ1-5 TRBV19 CASRSPLGRGNQPQHF
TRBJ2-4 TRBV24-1 CATSERGLAKNIQYF
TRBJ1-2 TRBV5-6 CASSFSPGHPSGYTF
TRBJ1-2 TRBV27 CASSSPGYTF